This T cell receptor beta chain derives from a study of T cells in Graves' hyperthyroidism and ophthalmopathy. Overall study: Peripheral blood specimens were obtained at initial diagnosis, prior to any treatment.

V dropped 5 bases and J dropped 2 bases, with 11 bases sitting between them. Germline values: CDR1 MNHNS, CDR2 SASEGT. The CDR3 is made up of 14 amino acids. This clonotype was seen repeatedly, ten times or more. Its antigen is still unknown. Study results and caveats: Ophthalmopathy was separated from stable hyperthyroidism by a 13 V-J model. Most thyroid clonotypes expanded above 0.001 were also detected in blood.

Authors of the study amplified TCR beta CDR3 regions from RNA transcripts. When the TCR CDR3 underwent first-round RT-PCR, the HTBI primer set was used. TCRdb called the multiplex PCR reads again in MiXCR, with one record for every CDR3 protein. The sample shows some 460,000 distinct CDR3 sequences, about a sixth of them seen only once. The chain has TRBV6-1 and TRBJ2-3; D not resolved. The material sequenced was blood. This TCR derives from a woman under 30 with Graves' hyperthyroidism. The CDR3 DNA sequence: TGTGCCAGCAGTTCCAGAGCCTCCACAGATACGCAGTATTTT. Residues: CASSSRASTDTQYF.